The 32 T cell receptor beta chains below all came from one sample that was sequenced in a study of shared clonotypes between healthy human individuals. Profiling relied on immunoSEQ multiplex PCR, and the TCRdb table lists in-frame clones only, not all of them. In the table there are hundreds of thousands of clones, more than 70% of which are singletons. Material for sequencing was memory CD4+ T cells sorted from blood. Noted subset: CD45RA-negative fraction. The receptors come from a woman under 40 in good health.

The chain couples TRBV5-6 to TRBJ2-5, with a tentative D call TRBD2 (5 bases). The V and J ends lost 0 bases and 2 bases respectively, with 11 bases between them. The CDR3 loop spans 15 amino acids. Germline lookup yields CDR1 SGHDT and CDR2 YYEEEE. The CDR3 coding sequence is TGTGCCAGCAGCTTGGTGGTGGGAGTTCAAGAGACCCAGTACTTC. Translating it yields CASSLVVGVQETQYF.

This clone has only a few counts. The V gene is TRBV10-3, the J gene TRBJ2-3; a possible D gene is TRBD2 (6 bases). V was clipped by 5 bases and J by 1 base, with 13 bases between them. Germline V gene lookup returns CDR1 ENHRY and CDR2 SYGVKD. CDR3 size: 15 residues. DNA of the CDR3: TGTGCCATCAGTAGGGGACTTATCCGCACAGATACGCAGTATTTT. Translation gives CAISRGLIRTDTQYF.

V gene TRBV27 combines with J gene TRBJ2-5, with D unresolved. Germline loops: CDR1 MNHEY, CDR2 SMNVEV (reference sequence). The CDR3 runs to 15 residues. V lost 1 base and J 5 bases, leaving 14 bases between the germline ends. CDR3 in DNA: TGTGCCAGCAGTTTATATGATGGGCGTTTGGAGACCCAGTACTTC. It is translated as CASSLYDGRLETQYF.

A few counts support this clone. The genes are TRBV29-1 and TRBJ2-3; weak D call: TRBD2 (5 bases). The CDR3 runs 12 residues. Trimming shortened V by 2 bases and J by 4 bases, and 7 bases separated the two germline ends. Germline CDR1 reads SQVTM; CDR2 reads ANQGSEA. CDR3 bases: TGCAGCGTTGAATTGGAGGCAGATACGCAGTATTTT. It translates to CSVELEADTQYF.

This clone has a handful of counts. This chain connects TRBV6-1 to TRBJ2-7, with 7 bases lining up with TRBD1. J was trimmed by 2 bases and V by 2 bases; bases with no gene match: 9. This CDR3 spans 16 amino acids. Germline V gene lookup returns CDR1 MNHNS and CDR2 SASEGT. CDR3: CASSEKDRVSTYEQYF. The CDR3 nucleotides are TGTGCCAGCAGTGAAAAAGACAGGGTTAGCACCTACGAGCAGTACTTC.

Of note for this clone: The same CDR3 is also encoded by other DNA sequences in this sample. The chain is built from TRBV2 and TRBJ2-5; TRBD1 or TRBD2 may be the D gene (5 bases each). The CDR3 has 14 amino acids. Deletions cut 5 bases from V and 4 bases from J, with 14 bases between. Per germline, CDR1 SNHLY and CDR2 FYNNEI. CDR3 protein: CASSLQGGSETQYF. CDR3 nucleotides: TGTGCCAGCAGTTTGCAGGGCGGGTCAGAGACCCAGTACTTC.

V is TRBV4-1 and J is TRBJ2-5; 12 nucleotides line up with TRBD2. Unmatched junction bases numbered 13, after V lost 3 bases and J lost 5 bases. The CDR3 runs 18 residues. CDR1 is MGHRA and CDR2 is YSYEKL in the germline V gene. The CDR3 loop is CASSQRLAGVPIQETQYF. In nucleotides, the CDR3 is TGCGCCAGCAGCCAGAGACTAGCGGGGGTTCCAATCCAGGAGACCCAGTACTTC.

This clone was counted a few times. The rearrangement uses TRBV6-1 and TRBJ1-4, with a weak D call TRBD1 (6 bases). The CDR3 is made up of 15 amino acids. From germline, CDR1 is MNHNS and CDR2 SASEGT. The V end was cut by 3 bases, the J end by 4 bases, with 12 bases between. This CDR3 is CASSDPDRINEKLFF. The DNA for the CDR3 is TGTGCCAGCAGTGACCCTGACAGGATTAATGAAAAACTGTTTTTT.

The chain has TRBV25-1 and TRBJ2-2; D is perhaps TRBD1 (5 bases). This CDR3 is 15 amino acids long. The germline V and J ends were trimmed by 6 bases and 5 bases, with 16 bases remaining between them. Germline assignment: CDR1 MGHDK and CDR2 SYGVNS. CDR3 protein: CASRASGFETGELFF. In DNA, the CDR3 is TGTGCCAGCAGGGCTTCAGGGTTTGAGACCGGGGAGCTGTTTTTT.

The V call is TRBV29-1, the J call TRBJ1-1; D not resolved. The CDR3 is 12 amino acids. CDR1 SQVTM and CDR2 ANQGSEA come from the germline V gene. V was trimmed by 4 bases and J by 6 bases, leaving 12 bases between them. CDR3 region: CSVGSGTAEAFF. The CDR3 nucleotides read TGCAGCGTTGGTTCGGGAACTGCTGAAGCTTTCTTT.

V and J are TRBV2 and TRBJ2-7; D tentatively reads TRBD1 or TRBD2 (5 bases each). V was clipped by 8 bases and J by 2 bases, with 10 bases between them. The V gene's germline CDR1 is SNHLY and CDR2 FYNNEI. The CDR3 covers 12 residues. The CDR3 spells CASGTPTYEQYF. The CDR3 nucleotides read TGTGCCAGCGGGACGCCCACCTACGAGCAGTACTTC.

The chain couples TRBV28 to TRBJ2-7, with D possibly matching TRBD1 (6 bases). The V end lost 3 bases, the J end lost 0 bases, and 12 bases lay between the germline ends. Germline CDR1 reads MDHEN; CDR2 reads SYDVKM. CDR3 length: 15 residues. The CDR3 reads CASSLTGTHSYEQYF. The CDR3 DNA follows: TGTGCCAGCAGTTTGACCGGGACACACTCCTACGAGCAGTACTTC.

This clone was recorded only once. The J gene is TRBJ1-2, the V gene TRBV10-3; 7 bases match TRBD1. Germline CDR1 and CDR2: ENHRY and SYGVKD. The CDR3 contains 13 residues. The V gene end was trimmed by 8 bases and the J gene end by 7 bases; junction bases not matched to a gene: 10. CDR3 in amino acids: CAIGWEGALGYTF. The CDR3 DNA follows: TGTGCCATCGGCTGGGAGGGGGCTCTTGGCTACACCTTC.

The chain uses TRBV9 and TRBJ2-1; D possibly corresponds to TRBD1 (6 bases). The CDR3 consists of 15 residues. CDR1 and CDR2 from the germline V gene are SGDLS and YYNGEE. V dropped 0 bases and J dropped 7 bases, with 14 bases sitting between them. DNA for the CDR3: TGTGCCAGCAGCGTAGCTTGGGGGCTCACGAATGAGCAGTTCTTC. This gives the protein CASSVAWGLTNEQFF.

There are a few counts of this clone. The chain combines TRBV28 with TRBJ1-2; D not resolved. The CDR3 has 15 amino acids. CDR1 is MDHEN and CDR2 is SYDVKM in the germline V gene. The V end lost 5 bases, the J end lost 0 bases, and 13 bases lay between the germline ends. CDR3 DNA: TGTGCCAGCAGTCCCCCCGTGGGAACTAACTATGGCTACACCTTC. This encodes CASSPPVGTNYGYTF.

This chain uses TRBV28 with TRBJ2-7, with TRBD1 matching 11 bases. Losses at the gene ends were 5 bases for V and 3 bases for J; bases not matched to a gene: 9. There are 16 residues in the CDR3. Germline V lookup: CDR1 MDHEN, CDR2 SYDVKM. As DNA, the CDR3 is TGTGCCAGCAGTCCCACCGGGACAGGGGGGGACTACGAGCAGTACTTC. Translating gives CASSPTGTGGDYEQYF.

The chain has TRBV11-2 and TRBJ2-5, with D uncertain. Germline CDR1 reads SGHAT; CDR2 reads FQNNGV. There are 14 residues in the CDR3. V was trimmed by 7 bases and J by 4 bases, leaving 16 bases between them. In nucleotides, the CDR3 is TGTGCCAGCAAGACTTCTAACGCGGTAGAGACCCAGTACTTC. Its translation is CASKTSNAVETQYF.

This chain joins TRBV4-1 and TRBJ2-3, with 14 bases aligning to TRBD2. The CDR3 totals 17 residues. V lost 4 bases to trimming and J lost 1 base; unmatched junction nucleotides: 4. CDR1 is MGHRA, CDR2 YSYEKL, per germline. Here the CDR3 DNA reads TGCGCCAGCAGCCTGGGGACTAGCGGGAGTGGCACAGATACGCAGTATTTT. Its protein product is CASSLGTSGSGTDTQYF.

The table lists this clone with many counts. This chain uses TRBV18 with TRBJ1-1; D is undetermined. This CDR3 is 15 amino acids long. The V gene lost 1 base and the J gene lost 2 bases, with 11 bases spanning the gap. The germline V gene encodes CDR1 KGHSH and CDR2 LQKENI. The CDR3 bases are TGTGCCAGCTCACCACTCGGGGTCCTCAACACTGAAGCTTTCTTT. Protein sequence: CASSPLGVLNTEAFF.

This chain connects TRBV27 to TRBJ2-2, with 13 positions matching TRBD2. CDR3 length: 18 residues. Germline V gene data show CDR1 as MNHEY and CDR2 as SMNVEV (reference sequence). Losses at the gene ends were 5 bases for V and 1 base for J; bases not matched to a gene: 7. The CDR3 bases are TGTGCCAGCAGTCCAGGGAGGACTAGCGGGAGGAACACCGGGGAGCTGTTTTTT. This sequence encodes CASSPGRTSGRNTGELFF.

The chain links TRBV27 to TRBJ2-5; 7 positions agree with TRBD1. V shed 6 bases, J shed 5 bases, and the junction held 6 bases outside the gene matches. Germline V lookup: CDR1 MNHEY, CDR2 SMNVEV (reference sequence). CDR3 size: 13 residues. This CDR3 reads CASRQGSEETQYF. The CDR3 nucleotides are TGTGCCAGCAGACAGGGGTCAGAGGAGACCCAGTACTTC.

This chain uses TRBV30 with TRBJ2-1; D is perhaps TRBD2 (6 bases). This CDR3 contains 13 residues. Per germline, CDR1 GTSNPN and CDR2 SVGIG (reference sequence). Trimming removed 2 bases from V and 5 bases from J, with 10 bases in between. CDR3 sequence (DNA): TGTGCCTGGAGTACGGGACTCCACAATGAGCAGTTCTTC. This sequence encodes CAWSTGLHNEQFF.

The gene calls are TRBV7-9 and TRBJ1-2; a possible D gene is TRBD1 (6 bases). Germline V gene data show CDR1 as SEHNR and CDR2 as FQNEAQ (reference sequence). The V end lost 5 bases, the J end lost 4 bases, and 11 bases lay between the germline ends. This CDR3 spans 13 amino acids. The chain's CDR3 is CASSRQEGYGYTF. The CDR3 DNA sequence: TGTGCCAGCAGCCGACAGGAGGGCTATGGCTACACCTTC. Combining the CDR3 with reference TRBV7-9 and TRBJ1-2 gives the whole variable domain DTGVSQNPRHKITKRGQNVTFRCDPISEHNRLYWYRQTLGQGPEFLTYFQNEAQLEKSRLLSDRFSAERPKGSFSTLEIQRTEQGDSAMYLCASSRQEGYGYTFGSGTRLTVV.

This clone was picked up one time. The genes are TRBV4-1 and TRBJ2-1; D is perhaps TRBD2 (5 bases). This CDR3 is built from 13 residues. CDR1 MGHRA and CDR2 YSYEKL come from the germline V gene. The V end lost 3 bases, the J end lost 8 bases, and 11 bases lay between the germline ends. CDR3 in DNA: TGCGCCAGCAGCCAGATGACTATGGATGAGCAGTTCTTC. This sequence encodes CASSQMTMDEQFF.

The V call is TRBV9, the J call TRBJ2-1, with 9 bases aligning to TRBD2. This CDR3 has 15 amino acids. From germline, CDR1 is SGDLS and CDR2 YYNGEE. Trimming removed 4 bases from V and 7 bases from J; junction bases left unmatched: 9. The CDR3 DNA is TGTGCCAGCAGCTCGGGCGGGAGGGCGAGGAATGAGCAGTTCTTC. It encodes CASSSGGRARNEQFF. The variable domain in full, completed from reference TRBV9 and TRBJ2-1, reads DSGVTQTPKHLITATGQRVTLRCSPRSGDLSVYWYQQSLDQGLQFLIQYYNGEERAKGNILERFSAQQFPDLHSELNLSSLELGDSALYFCASSSGGRARNEQFFGPGTRLTVL.

The V gene is TRBV15, the J gene TRBJ2-2; TRBD2 might be the D (6 bases). CDR3 length equals 18 residues. The ends were cut back, 8 bases at V and 0 bases at J, with 22 bases in the middle. In germline, CDR1 is LNHNV, CDR2 YYDKDF (reference sequence). CDR3 sequence: CATSPRPRSGANTGELFF. CDR3 nucleotide sequence: TGTGCCACCTCCCCTCGACCGCGTAGCGGAGCGAACACCGGGGAGCTGTTTTTT.

The sample holds one count of this clone. The rearrangement links TRBV11-2 to TRBJ2-3; D is unclear. V lost 5 bases and J lost 2, with 11 bases in between. The germline V gene has CDR1 SGHAT and CDR2 FQNNGV. The CDR3 length is 14 residues. CDR3 protein: CASSPRRITDTQYF. The CDR3 region has the DNA TGTGCCAGCAGCCCGCGAAGGATCACAGATACGCAGTATTTT.

CDR3 nucleotides: TGTGCCAGCAGTCCCCTGCGGGAGGGCCGCTACGAGCAGTACTTC. Translated, it gives CASSPLREGRYEQYF. The chain recombines TRBV27 with TRBJ2-7, with 9 bases matching TRBD2. The CDR3 sequence is 15 residues long. V was clipped by 5 bases and J by 3 bases; unmatched bases: 8. Germline assignment: CDR1 MNHEY and CDR2 SMNVEV (reference sequence).

This clone was detected only once. The rearrangement joins TRBV7-6 to TRBJ2-2; the D gene is possibly TRBD2 (5 bases). The CDR3 is 15 residues long. Between the trimmed V and J ends, which lost 7 bases and 1 base, there was a span of 13 bases. Per germline, CDR1 SGHVS and CDR2 FNYEAQ. The CDR3 region is CASTRLSGNTGELFF. In nucleotides, the CDR3 is TGTGCCAGCACCCGACTAAGCGGGAACACCGGGGAGCTGTTTTTT.

Of note for this clone: Other DNA variants within this sample encode the same CDR3. This chain uses TRBV7-8 with TRBJ1-2, with 8 bases that match TRBD1. The V gene end was trimmed by 5 bases and the J gene end by 8 bases; junction bases not matched to a gene: 10. The CDR3 contains 14 residues. Germline V gene lookup returns CDR1 SGHVS and CDR2 FQNEAQ. The chain's CDR3 is CASSPSGTGEGYTF. The DNA for the CDR3 is TGTGCCAGCAGCCCGAGCGGGACAGGAGAGGGCTACACCTTC.

The chain uses TRBV7-3 and TRBJ2-7; D may be TRBD1 (5 bases). V lost 3 bases, J lost 3 bases, and 15 bases lay in between. This CDR3 comprises 15 residues. Germline CDR1 SGHTA, CDR2 FQGTGA. This CDR3 is CASSFEPQGFYEQYF. DNA of the CDR3: TGTGCCAGCAGCTTCGAACCTCAGGGTTTCTACGAGCAGTACTTC.

This clone showed up just a few times. The V gene is TRBV14, the J gene TRBJ2-3; unclear D gene. V lost 4 bases, J lost 8 bases, and 13 bases lay in between. The CDR3 extends over 13 amino acids. Germline assignment: CDR1 SGHDN and CDR2 FVKESK. CDR3 protein: CASSPQGLGTQYF. The CDR3 DNA sequence: TGTGCCAGCAGCCCCCAAGGATTGGGTACGCAGTATTTT. Full variable domain (remainder filled in from reference TRBV14 and TRBJ2-3): EAGVTQFPSHSVIEKGQTVTLRCDPISGHDNLYWYRRVMGKEIKFLLHFVKESKQDESGMPNNRFLAERTGGTYSTLKVQPAELEDSGVYFCASSPQGLGTQYFGPGTRLTVL.